This T cell receptor (beta chain) was identified in a study of T cell responses to AZD1222 COVID-19 vaccine. Overall study context: The analysis combined second doses at about 4 or about 12 weeks. Findings of the study overall: The study reported that nearly half of spike-specific TCRs target unmutated variant regions. At baseline, seropositivity was found in only six or seven AZD1222 recipients.

Profiled with immunoSEQ multiplex PCR; TCRdb holds only in-frame clones, not every one. The sample has over 150,000 clones, about 88% seen once. As regards this clone: Its antigen is still unknown.

The CDR3 runs 17 residues. Trimming took 3 bases from V and 0 from J; bases not matched to a gene: 9. The germline V gene has CDR1 SGDLS and CDR2 YYNGEE. Source: peripheral blood, taken on day 0 of AZD1222 vaccination. This chain uses TRBV9 with TRBJ1-3; 7 bases are a match to TRBD1. This TCR was sampled from an adult in good health. CDR3 protein: CASSETGTLNSGNTIYF. CDR3 DNA sequence: TGTGCCAGCAGCGAGACAGGGACTTTAAACTCTGGAAACACCATATATTTT.